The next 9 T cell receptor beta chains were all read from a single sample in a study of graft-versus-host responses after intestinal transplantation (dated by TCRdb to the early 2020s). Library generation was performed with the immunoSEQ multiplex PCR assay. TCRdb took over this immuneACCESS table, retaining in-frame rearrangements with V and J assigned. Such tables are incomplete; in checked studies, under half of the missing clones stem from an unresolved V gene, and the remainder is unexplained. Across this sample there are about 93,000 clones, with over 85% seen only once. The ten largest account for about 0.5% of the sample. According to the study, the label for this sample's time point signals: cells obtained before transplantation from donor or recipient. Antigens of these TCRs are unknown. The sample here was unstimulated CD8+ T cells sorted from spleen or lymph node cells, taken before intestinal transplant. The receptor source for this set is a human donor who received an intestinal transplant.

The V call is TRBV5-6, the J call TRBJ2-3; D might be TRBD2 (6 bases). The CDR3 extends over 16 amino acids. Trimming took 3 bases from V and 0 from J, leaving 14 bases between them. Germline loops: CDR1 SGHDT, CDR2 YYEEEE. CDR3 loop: CASSSLAIPSTDTQYF. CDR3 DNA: TGTGCCAGCAGCTCCCTAGCGATACCTAGCACAGATACGCAGTATTTT.

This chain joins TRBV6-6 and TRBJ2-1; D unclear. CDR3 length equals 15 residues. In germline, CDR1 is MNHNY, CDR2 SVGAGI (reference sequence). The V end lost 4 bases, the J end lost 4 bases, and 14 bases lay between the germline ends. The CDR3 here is CASSLGIPIYNEQFF. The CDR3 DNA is TGTGCCAGCAGTTTGGGCATCCCGATTTACAATGAGCAGTTCTTC.

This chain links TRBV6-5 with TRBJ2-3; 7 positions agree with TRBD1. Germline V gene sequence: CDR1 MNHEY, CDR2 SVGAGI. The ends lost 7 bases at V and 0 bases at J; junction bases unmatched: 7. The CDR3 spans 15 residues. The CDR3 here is CASKSKQGSTDTQYF. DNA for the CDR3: TGTGCCAGCAAGTCGAAACAGGGGAGCACAGATACGCAGTATTTT.

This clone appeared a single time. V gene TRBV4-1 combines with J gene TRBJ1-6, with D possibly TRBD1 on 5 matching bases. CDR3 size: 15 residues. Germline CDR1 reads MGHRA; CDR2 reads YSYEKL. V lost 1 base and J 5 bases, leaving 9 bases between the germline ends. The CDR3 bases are TGCGCCAGCAGCCAAGTTACAGGAAATAATTCACCCCTCCACTTT. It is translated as CASSQVTGNNSPLHF.

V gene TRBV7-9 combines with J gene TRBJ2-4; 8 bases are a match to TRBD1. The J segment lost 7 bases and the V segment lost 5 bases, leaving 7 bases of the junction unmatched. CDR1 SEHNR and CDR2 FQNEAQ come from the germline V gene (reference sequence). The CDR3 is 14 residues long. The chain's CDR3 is CASSPDRGSNIQYF. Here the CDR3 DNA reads TGTGCCAGCAGCCCTGACAGGGGAAGCAACATTCAGTACTTC.

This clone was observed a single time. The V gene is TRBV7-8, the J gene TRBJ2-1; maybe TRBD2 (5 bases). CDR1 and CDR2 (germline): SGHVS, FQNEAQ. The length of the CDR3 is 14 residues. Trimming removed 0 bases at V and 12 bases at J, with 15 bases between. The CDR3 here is CASSLAGLSLGQFF. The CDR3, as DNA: TGTGCCAGCAGCTTAGCTGGACTGTCTCTAGGGCAGTTCTTC.

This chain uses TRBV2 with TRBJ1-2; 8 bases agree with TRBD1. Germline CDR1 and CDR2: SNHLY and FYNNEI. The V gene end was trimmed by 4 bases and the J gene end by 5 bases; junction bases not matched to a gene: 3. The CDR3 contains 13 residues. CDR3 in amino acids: CASSAGTGYGYTF. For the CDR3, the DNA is TGTGCCAGCAGTGCCGGGACAGGATATGGCTACACCTTC.

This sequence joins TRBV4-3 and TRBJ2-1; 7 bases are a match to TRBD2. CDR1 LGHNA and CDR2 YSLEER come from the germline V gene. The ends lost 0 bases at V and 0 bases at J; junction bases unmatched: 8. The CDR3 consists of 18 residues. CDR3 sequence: CASSQEGLRDRSYNEQFF. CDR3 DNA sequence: TGCGCCAGCAGCCAAGAGGGACTACGGGACCGCTCCTACAATGAGCAGTTCTTC.

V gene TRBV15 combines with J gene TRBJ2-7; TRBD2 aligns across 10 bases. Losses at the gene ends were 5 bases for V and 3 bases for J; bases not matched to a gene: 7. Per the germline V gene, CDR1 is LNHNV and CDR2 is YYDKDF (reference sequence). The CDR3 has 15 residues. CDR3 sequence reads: CATSDQRGGGYEQYF. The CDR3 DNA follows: TGTGCCACCAGCGACCAGCGGGGGGGCGGCTACGAGCAGTACTTC.